The clone carrying this TCR beta chain was detected once. This sample is part of a study of blood T cell repertoires in COVID-19. Looking at the study overall: PBMCs, B-cell-depleted T cells, or T cells provided the cDNA or gDNA that made up the material.

Sequencing was performed with immunoSEQ multiplex PCR; in TCRdb, only in-frame clones are kept and a portion is missing. Here the sample spans about 36,000 clones, 75% to 95% being singletons. The CDR3 contains 14 residues. Germline loops: CDR1 LNHDA, CDR2 SQIVND (reference sequence). Trimming shortened V by 7 bases and J by 0 bases, and 10 bases separated the two germline ends. The sequence derives from a human donor in a cohort sampled during active COVID-19. Specimen: peripheral blood. The chain employs TRBV19 and TRBJ1-3, with D unclear. CDR3 sequence (DNA): TGTGCCAGTACCGCCCATAGCTCTGGAAACACCATATATTTT. This gives the protein CASTAHSSGNTIYF.